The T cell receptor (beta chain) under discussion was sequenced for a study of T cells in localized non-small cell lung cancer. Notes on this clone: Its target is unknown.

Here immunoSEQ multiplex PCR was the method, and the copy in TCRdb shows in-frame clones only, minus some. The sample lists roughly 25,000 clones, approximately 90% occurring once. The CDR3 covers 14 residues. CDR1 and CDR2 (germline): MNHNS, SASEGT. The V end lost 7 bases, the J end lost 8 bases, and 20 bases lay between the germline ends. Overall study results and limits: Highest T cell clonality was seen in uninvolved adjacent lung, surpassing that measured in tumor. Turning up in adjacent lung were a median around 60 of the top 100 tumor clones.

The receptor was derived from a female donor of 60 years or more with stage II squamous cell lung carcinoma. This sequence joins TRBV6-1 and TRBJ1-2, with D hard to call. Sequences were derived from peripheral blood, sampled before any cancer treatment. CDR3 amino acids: CASNTIALIPGYTF. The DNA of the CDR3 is TGTGCCAGCAATACTATCGCTCTTATCCCAGGCTACACCTTC.